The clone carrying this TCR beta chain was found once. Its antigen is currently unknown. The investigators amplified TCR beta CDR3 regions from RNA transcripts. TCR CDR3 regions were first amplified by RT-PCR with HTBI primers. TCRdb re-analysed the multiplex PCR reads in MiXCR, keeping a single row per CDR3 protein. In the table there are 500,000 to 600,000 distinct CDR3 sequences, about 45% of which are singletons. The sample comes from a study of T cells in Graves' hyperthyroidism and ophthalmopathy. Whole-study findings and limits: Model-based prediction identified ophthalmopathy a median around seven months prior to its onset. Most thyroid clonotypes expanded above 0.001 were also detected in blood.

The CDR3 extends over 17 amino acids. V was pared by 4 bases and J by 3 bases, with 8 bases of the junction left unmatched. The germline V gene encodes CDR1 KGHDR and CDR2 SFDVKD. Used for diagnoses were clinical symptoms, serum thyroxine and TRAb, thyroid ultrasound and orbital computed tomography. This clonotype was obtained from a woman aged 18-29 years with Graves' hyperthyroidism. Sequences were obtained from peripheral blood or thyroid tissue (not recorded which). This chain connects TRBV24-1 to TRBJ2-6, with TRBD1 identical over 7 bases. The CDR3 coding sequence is TGTGCCACCAGTGAATCCGACAGGGTGTATGGGGCCAACGTCCTGACTTTC. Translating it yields CATSESDRVYGANVLTF.